This T cell receptor beta chain originates from a study of CD8+ T cells in alopecia areata. Study outcomes and limitations: In lesional scalp, particularly from alopecia totalis/universalis, clonality was higher than in normal scalp.

Germline V gene sequence: CDR1 SQVTM, CDR2 ANQGSEA. Trimming removed 6 bases from V and 3 bases from J, with 15 bases in between. The CDR3 is 13 residues long. On this clone: The antigen remains undetermined.

Treatment in this sample: oral pan-JAK inhibitor, 5-10 mg twice daily. Sampling of alopecia areata patients yielded lesional scalp punch biopsies as well as peripheral blood. Extraction of RNA preceded its reverse transcription into cDNA, which served as the sequencing template. The assay was immunoSEQ multiplex PCR, and TCRdb's table has in-frame clones only and misses some. Of roughly 99,000 clones listed, 84% are singletons. The rearrangement links TRBV29-1 to TRBJ2-7; D is possibly TRBD2 (5 bases). This TCR was recovered from a human donor with alopecia areata. Sequenced material: CD8+ T cells sorted from blood, taken at week 24, from a patient treated with tofacitinib. CDR3 bases: TGCAGCGTCGCCCGGGATAACGACTACGAGCAGTACTTC. This translates into CSVARDNDYEQYF.